These 15 T cell receptor beta chains were all obtained from the same sample, sequenced in a study of blood T cell repertoires in COVID-19. Clones were read by immunoSEQ multiplex PCR, and TCRdb kept only the in-frame ones, dropping some. The profile shows about 210,000 clones, more than 75% of them singletons. Sequencing was done on a sample of peripheral blood. These receptors were collected from a woman aged 40 to 50 with acute or convalescent COVID-19.

This clone has just one count. The rearrangement links TRBV29-1 to TRBJ2-7; a possible D gene is TRBD1 (5 bases). Trimming took off 2 bases at V and 2 bases at J, with 25 bases between the two ends. The length of the CDR3 is 18 residues. Germline values: CDR1 SQVTM, CDR2 ANQGSEA. The CDR3 DNA follows: TGCAGCGTTGAACTTCGGACGTGGCCCTCGACAGAGGCCTACGAGCAGTACTTC. It yields the protein CSVELRTWPSTEAYEQYF.

This chain connects TRBV20-1 to TRBJ2-3, with 9 bases matching TRBD2. After removal of 3 bases from V and 4 bases from J, the junction contained 11 bases not matched to a gene. The CDR3 runs 16 residues. Germline lookup yields CDR1 DFQATT and CDR2 SNEGSKA (reference sequence). This CDR3 reads CSASVGLAGIADTQYF. The CDR3 nucleotides are TGCAGTGCTAGTGTAGGGCTAGCGGGAATCGCAGATACGCAGTATTTT.

The chain uses TRBV5-6 and TRBJ2-3; 9 bases align to TRBD2. Germline V gene lookup returns CDR1 SGHDT and CDR2 YYEEEE. The CDR3 is made up of 16 amino acids. The J segment lost 1 base and the V segment lost 2 bases, leaving 5 bases of the junction unmatched. DNA of the CDR3: TGTGCCAGCAGCTTAGCGGGGGGCCGGGGCACAGATACGCAGTATTTT. It translates to CASSLAGGRGTDTQYF.

The chain has TRBV2 and TRBJ2-1; possible D gene TRBD2, 6 bases. Per germline, CDR1 SNHLY and CDR2 FYNNEI. This CDR3 is built from 13 residues. Trimming left V 6 bases short and J 7 bases short, with 13 bases between. The CDR3 sequence is CASRGGAANEQFF. The DNA of the CDR3 is TGTGCCAGCAGGGGGGGTGCGGCGAATGAGCAGTTCTTC.

The chain links TRBV10-3 to TRBJ2-2; TRBD1 matches at 7 bases. V lost 2 bases and J lost 4; bases outside the gene matches: 13. The germline V gene has CDR1 ENHRY and CDR2 SYGVKD. The CDR3 spans 18 residues. The CDR3 coding sequence is TGTGCCATCAGTGAGAGAGGGACAGCCGTACCGATCACCGGGGAGCTGTTTTTT. Amino acid sequence: CAISERGTAVPITGELFF.

This chain links TRBV4-2 with TRBJ2-1; TRBD1 might be the D (5 bases). The V end lost 0 bases, the J end lost 9 bases, and 24 bases lay between the germline ends. The germline gives CDR1 LGHNA, CDR2 YNFKEQ. CDR3 length: 18 residues. Here the CDR3 DNA reads TGTGCCAGCAGCCAAGAAGGGTCGGGCAGGAAGGGTCAGGGTGAGCAGTTCTTC. Amino acids: CASSQEGSGRKGQGEQFF.

The gene calls are TRBV29-1 and TRBJ2-5, with 11 bases identical to TRBD2. CDR1 SQVTM and CDR2 ANQGSEA come from the germline V gene. V lost 1 base, J lost 5 bases, and 3 bases stayed unmatched. The CDR3 consists of 14 residues. The CDR3 protein is CSVEGLAGLETQYF. As DNA, the CDR3 is TGCAGCGTTGAAGGACTAGCGGGACTGGAGACCCAGTACTTC.

This clone came up once. The rearrangement uses TRBV19 and TRBJ2-4; maybe TRBD1 (6 bases). CDR3 length: 20 amino acids. Germline V CDR1 and CDR2: LNHDA, SQIVND (reference sequence). Trimming removed 2 bases from V and 0 bases from J, with 23 bases in between. CDR3 residues: CASSILVGQGMILAKNIQYF. CDR3 nucleotides: TGTGCCAGTAGTATACTAGTTGGGCAGGGGATGATACTAGCCAAAAACATTCAGTACTTC.

The rearrangement joins TRBV11-3 to TRBJ1-1, with 7 positions matching TRBD1. The germline CDR1 and CDR2 sequences are SGHNT and YENEEA. This CDR3 spans 14 amino acids. V shed 5 bases, J shed 0 bases, and the junction held 3 bases outside the gene matches. The CDR3 loop is CASSQGGVNTEAFF. In DNA, the CDR3 is TGTGCCAGCAGCCAGGGGGGAGTGAACACTGAAGCTTTCTTT.

The chain joins TRBV19 to TRBJ1-4, with 7 bases that match TRBD1. Per the germline V gene, CDR1 is LNHDA and CDR2 is SQIVND (reference sequence). The CDR3 spans 14 residues. The V and J ends lost 6 bases and 10 bases, in that order; junction bases with no gene match: 11. The CDR3 DNA sequence: TGTGCCAGTAGGGTCGACAGGGTAGCAAGAAAACTGTTTTTT. Protein sequence: CASRVDRVARKLFF.

The rearrangement uses TRBV19 and TRBJ2-7; weak D call: TRBD2 (6 bases). CDR3 length equals 13 residues. V was pared by 11 bases and J by 3 bases, with 17 bases between. The germline V gene has CDR1 LNHDA and CDR2 SQIVND (reference sequence). The CDR3 protein is CAAQGGTLYEQYF. CDR3 DNA sequence: TGTGCCGCCCAGGGCGGGACCCTCTACGAGCAGTACTTC.

This chain uses TRBV7-6 with TRBJ2-2; 9 positions agree with TRBD1. The CDR3 totals 18 residues. CDR1 is SGHVS and CDR2 is FNYEAQ in the germline V gene. Trimming at V came to 6 bases and at J to 2 bases, leaving 13 bases not matched to a gene. The CDR3 here is CASSLLVGDRDNTGELFF. Here the CDR3 DNA reads TGTGCCAGCAGTCTCTTGGTGGGGGACAGGGATAACACCGGGGAGCTGTTTTTT.

The chain recombines TRBV20-1 with TRBJ2-5, with TRBD2 identical over 8 bases. The CDR3 extends over 15 amino acids. V shed 3 bases and J 1 base; nucleotides not matched to a gene: 7. In germline, CDR1 is DFQATT, CDR2 SNEGSKA (reference sequence). The CDR3 here is CSASGVAGLQETQYF. DNA of the CDR3: TGCAGTGCTAGTGGGGTAGCGGGGCTCCAAGAGACCCAGTACTTC.

The V gene is TRBV15, the J gene TRBJ1-5, with TRBD1 matching 9 bases. CDR1 is LNHNV and CDR2 is YYDKDF in the germline V gene (reference sequence). This CDR3 is built from 17 residues. The V segment lost 0 bases and the J segment 4 bases; nucleotides outside the gene matches: 7. CDR3 nucleotides: TGTGCCACCAGCAGAGATCTCGGACAGGGGTTTAATCAGCCCCAGCATTTT. It codes for CATSRDLGQGFNQPQHF.

The V gene is TRBV29-1, the J gene TRBJ1-2, with D unresolved. The V and J ends lost 3 bases and 5 bases respectively, with 10 bases between them. Germline CDR1 SQVTM, CDR2 ANQGSEA. The length of the CDR3 is 12 residues. The chain's CDR3 is CSVDPRGYGYTF. The CDR3, as DNA: TGCAGCGTTGACCCCCGAGGGTATGGCTACACCTTC.